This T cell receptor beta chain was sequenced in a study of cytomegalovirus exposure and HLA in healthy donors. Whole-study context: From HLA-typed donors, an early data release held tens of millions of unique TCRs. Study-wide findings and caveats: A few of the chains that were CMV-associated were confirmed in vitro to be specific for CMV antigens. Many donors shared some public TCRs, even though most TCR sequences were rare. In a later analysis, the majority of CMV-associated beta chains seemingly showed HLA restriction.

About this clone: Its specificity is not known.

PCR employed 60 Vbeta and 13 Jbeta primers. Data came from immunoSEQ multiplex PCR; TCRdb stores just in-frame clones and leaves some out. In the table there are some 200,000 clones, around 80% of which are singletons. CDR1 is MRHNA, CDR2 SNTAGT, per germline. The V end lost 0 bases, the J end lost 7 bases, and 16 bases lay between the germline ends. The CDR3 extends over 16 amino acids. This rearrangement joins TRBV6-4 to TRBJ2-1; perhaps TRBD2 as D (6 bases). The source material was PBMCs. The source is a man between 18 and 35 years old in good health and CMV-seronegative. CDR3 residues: CASSDSAEGRRNEQFF. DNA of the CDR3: TGTGCCAGCAGTGACTCCGCGGAGGGCCGGCGTAATGAGCAGTTCTTC.